This T cell receptor beta chain was obtained from a study of regulatory T cells in long-lasting Graves disease. Findings and caveats of the study: Thyroid tissue went unexamined; only peripheral blood was analyzed. Sharing of public clonotypes was greater in persistent patients (about 3,000) than in new patients (around 1,000).

Of note for this clonotype: Its antigen is as yet unknown.

As to time point: newly diagnosed GD, antithyroid drugs for less than 3 months. Making the TCR library involved RNA that had been extracted from PBMCs. V lost 2 bases and J 4 bases, leaving 16 bases between the germline ends. Germline CDR1 is SGHNT and CDR2 is YYREEE (reference sequence). The CDR3 is 16 residues long. Assembly of TCR beta libraries relied on iRepertoire HTBI primers together with Arm-PCR of CDR3 regions. TCRdb redid the calling of the multiplex PCR reads with MiXCR, one entry per CDR3 protein. The sample has 400,000 to 550,000 distinct CDR3 sequences, about 17% seen once. The data also belong to a second study, concerning T cells in Graves' hyperthyroidism and ophthalmopathy. That report adds: Using the HTBI primer set, a first-round RT-PCR was run on the TCR CDR3. From stable hyperthyroidism, ophthalmopathy was set apart by a 13 V-J model.

The sample in question was peripheral blood mononuclear cells (PBMCs), obtained at new diagnosis, from a patient treated with antithyroid drugs. This clonotype was sampled from a woman in her 30s with Graves disease. The J gene is TRBJ1-5, the V gene TRBV5-4; D not resolved. CDR3 nucleotides: TGTGCCAGCAGCTTTCCTTACTGCCTGCCTAATCAGCCCCAGCATTTT. Residues: CASSFPYCLPNQPQHF. Supplemented by reference TRBV5-4 and TRBJ1-5, the full variable domain reads ETGVTQSPTHLIKTRGQQVTLRCSSQSGHNTVSWYQQALGQGPQFIFQYYREEENGRGNFPPRFSGLQFPNYSSELNVNALELDDSALYLCASSFPYCLPNQPQHFGDGTRLSIL.